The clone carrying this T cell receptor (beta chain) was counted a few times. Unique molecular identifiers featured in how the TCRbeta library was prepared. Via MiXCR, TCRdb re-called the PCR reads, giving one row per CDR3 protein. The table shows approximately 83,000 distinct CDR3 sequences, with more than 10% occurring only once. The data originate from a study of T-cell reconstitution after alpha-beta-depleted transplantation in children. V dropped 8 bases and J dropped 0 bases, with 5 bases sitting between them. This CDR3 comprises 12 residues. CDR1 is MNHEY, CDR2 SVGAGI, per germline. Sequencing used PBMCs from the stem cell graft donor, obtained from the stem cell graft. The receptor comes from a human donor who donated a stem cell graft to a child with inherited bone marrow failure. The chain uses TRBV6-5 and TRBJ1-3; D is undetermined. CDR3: CASHSSGNTIYF. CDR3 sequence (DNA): TGTGCCAGCCACAGCTCTGGAAACACCATATATTTT.